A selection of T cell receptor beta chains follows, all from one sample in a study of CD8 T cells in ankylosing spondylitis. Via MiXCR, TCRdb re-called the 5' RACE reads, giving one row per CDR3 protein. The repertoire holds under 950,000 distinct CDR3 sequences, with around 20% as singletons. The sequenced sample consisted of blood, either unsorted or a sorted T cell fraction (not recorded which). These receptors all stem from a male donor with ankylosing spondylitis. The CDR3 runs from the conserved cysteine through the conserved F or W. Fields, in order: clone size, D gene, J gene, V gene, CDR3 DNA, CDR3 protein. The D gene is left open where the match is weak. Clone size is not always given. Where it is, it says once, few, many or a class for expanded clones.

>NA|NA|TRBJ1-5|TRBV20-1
TGCAGTGCTAGATGGGGGTTCGGTCAGCCCCAGCATTTT
CSARWGFGQPQHF
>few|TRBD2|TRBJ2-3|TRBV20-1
TGCAGTGCAATCCAGTTCGGGCTAGCGGGGTTCACAGATACGCAGTATTTT
CSAIQFGLAGFTDTQYF
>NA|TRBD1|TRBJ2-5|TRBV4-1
TGCGCCAGCAGCCACATACAGGGGAGTAAAGAGACCCAGTACTTC
CASSHIQGSKETQYF
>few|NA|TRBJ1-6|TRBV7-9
TGTGCCAGCAGCCTCTCAGGGGATAATTCACCCCTCCACTTT
CASSLSGDNSPLHF
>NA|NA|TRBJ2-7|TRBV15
TGTGCCACCAGCAGAGATCCCACTGGACAAGAGCAGTACTTC
CATSRDPTGQEQYF
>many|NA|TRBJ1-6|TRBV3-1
TGTGCCAGCAGCCAAGGGCTAAAGATGGCCCAGAGCTCCTATAATTCACCCCTCCACTTT
CASSQGLKMAQSSYNSPLHF
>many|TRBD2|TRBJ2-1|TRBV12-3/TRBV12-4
TGTGCCAGCAGCCCTAGCGGGAGAGGGATCAATGAGCAGTTCTTC
CASSPSGRGINEQFF
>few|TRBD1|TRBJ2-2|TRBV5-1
TGCGCCAGCAGCTGGGGACAGGGATGGACCGGGGAGCTGTTTTTT
CASSWGQGWTGELFF
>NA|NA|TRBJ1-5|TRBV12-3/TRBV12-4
TGTGCCAGCAGTTTTTGCGGGGTTTGCAATCAGCCCCAGCATTTT
CASSFCGVCNQPQHF
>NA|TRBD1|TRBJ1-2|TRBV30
TGTGCCTGGAGCGCCGGGACAGGAGTGACTAACTATGGCTACACCTTC
CAWSAGTGVTNYGYTF
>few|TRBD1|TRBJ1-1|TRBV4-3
TGCGCCAGCAGCCAAGAACAGGGGGCCACTGAAGCTTTCTTT
CASSQEQGATEAFF
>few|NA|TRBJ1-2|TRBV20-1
TGCAGTGCTAGCCTAACTTTGGGGGGCGTTAAGCGCTATGGCTACACCTTC
CSASLTLGGVKRYGYTF
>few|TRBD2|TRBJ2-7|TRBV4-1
TGCGCCAGCAGCCAAGAGAGAAGTAGCGGGGGTGCCGCCTACGAGCAGTACTTC
CASSQERSSGGAAYEQYF
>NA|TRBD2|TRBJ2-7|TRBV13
TGTGCCAGCAGCTTAGCGGGGGAGGGACTAGCGAGCGAGCAGTACTTC
CASSLAGEGLASEQYF
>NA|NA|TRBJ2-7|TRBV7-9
TGTGCCAGCAGCTTAGCGGGGGGGCCCCTCTCCTACGAGCAGTACTTC
CASSLAGGPLSYEQYF
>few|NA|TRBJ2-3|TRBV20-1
TGCAGTGCCACTCCGGCGGGTACCGTCACAGATACGCAGTATTTT
CSATPAGTVTDTQYF
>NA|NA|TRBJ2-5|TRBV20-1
TGCAGTGCGAACTCGGACTTGGGGTCCCAGTACTTC
CSANSDLGSQYF
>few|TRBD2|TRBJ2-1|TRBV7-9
TGTGCCAGCAATCCGGGACTAGGCTACAATGAGCAGTTCTTC
CASNPGLGYNEQFF
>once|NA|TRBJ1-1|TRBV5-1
TGCGCCAGCAGCTTGGCCGGGAAGGGGACCAACTATGAAGCTTTCTTT
CASSLAGKGTNYEAFF
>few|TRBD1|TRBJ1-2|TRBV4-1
TGCGCCAGCAGCCCCGGGGCAGGGGGAGCGGAAGGCTACACCTTC
CASSPGAGGAEGYTF
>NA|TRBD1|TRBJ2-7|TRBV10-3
TGTGCCATCAGTGACGGGACAGCAAGCTCCTACGAGCAGTACTTC
CAISDGTASSYEQYF
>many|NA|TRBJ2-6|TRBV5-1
TGCGCCAGCAGCTTTACCGTCTCTGGGGCCAACGTCCTGACTTTC
CASSFTVSGANVLTF
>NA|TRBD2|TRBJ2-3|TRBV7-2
TGTGCCAGCAGGAGGTGGAGGGAGGGAGATACGCAGTATTTT
CASRRWREGDTQYF
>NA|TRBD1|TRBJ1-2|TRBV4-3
TGCGCCAGCAGCTCGACAGGGATCGGGGGTGGCTACACCTTC
CASSSTGIGGGYTF
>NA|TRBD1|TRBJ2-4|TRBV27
TGTGCCAGCAGTGGGGGTGGACAGGGGCAGCTCTGGTACTTC
CASSGGGQGQLWYF
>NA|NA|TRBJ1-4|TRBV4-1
TGCGCCAGCAGCCAAGATCACGGCAGCTCTAATGAAAAACTGTTTTTT
CASSQDHGSSNEKLFF
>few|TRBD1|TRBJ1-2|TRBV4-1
TGCGCCAGCAGCCGGTCGGACAGGGCTAACTATGGCTACACCTTC
CASSRSDRANYGYTF
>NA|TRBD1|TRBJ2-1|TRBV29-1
TGCAGCGCCCCCCCGGGACAGGGGCCCGATGAGCAGTTCTTC
CSAPPGQGPDEQFF
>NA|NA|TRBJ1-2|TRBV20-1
TGCAGTGCTAGAGAGGGACCATATGGCTACACCTTC
CSAREGPYGYTF
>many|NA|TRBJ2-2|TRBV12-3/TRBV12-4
TGTGCCAGCAGTTTAGCGCTGGTAGGGGAAGACACCGGGGAGCTGTTTTTT
CASSLALVGEDTGELFF
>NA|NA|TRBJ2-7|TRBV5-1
TGCGCCAGCAGGACGCTCTTGAGCTCCTACGAGCAGTACTTC
CASRTLLSSYEQYF
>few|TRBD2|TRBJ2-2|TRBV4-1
TGCGCCAGCAGCTATATCGGGACTAGCATGACCGGGGAGCTGTTTTTT
CASSYIGTSMTGELFF
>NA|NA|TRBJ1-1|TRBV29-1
TGCAGCGTTGTGAGGCCACTGAACACTGAAGCTTTCTTT
CSVVRPLNTEAFF
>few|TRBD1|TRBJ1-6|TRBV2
TGTGCCAGCATTAGGACAGGGTGGGATTCACCCCTCCACTTT
CASIRTGWDSPLHF
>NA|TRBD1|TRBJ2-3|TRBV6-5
TGTGCCAGCAGTTACTCGGACAGGCCAGATACGCAGTATTTT
CASSYSDRPDTQYF
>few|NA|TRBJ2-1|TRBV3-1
TGTGCCAGCAGCCTAAAGGGGGAGTACAATGAGCAGTTCTTC
CASSLKGEYNEQFF
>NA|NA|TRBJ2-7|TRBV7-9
TGTGCCAGCAGCTTAACCGAACAGGACTACGAGCAGTACTTC
CASSLTEQDYEQYF
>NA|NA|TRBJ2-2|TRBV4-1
TGCGCCAGCAGCCAAGAGGTGGGTCGGTCCAGCGGGGAGCTGTTTTTT
CASSQEVGRSSGELFF
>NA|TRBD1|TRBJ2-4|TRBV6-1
TGTGCCAGCAACGGGGACAGTCTAGCCAAAAACATTCAGTACTTC
CASNGDSLAKNIQYF
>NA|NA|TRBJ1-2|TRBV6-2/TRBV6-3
TGTGCCAGCAGTTATGATAGGGATGGCTACACCTTC
CASSYDRDGYTF
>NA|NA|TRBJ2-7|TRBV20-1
TGCAGTGCTATCCGGGAGCACGAGCAGTACTTC
CSAIREHEQYF
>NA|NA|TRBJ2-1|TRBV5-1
TGCGCCAGCAGCTTGCGGGCAGCTAATGAGCAGTTCTTC
CASSLRAANEQFF
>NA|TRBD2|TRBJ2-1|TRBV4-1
TGCGCCAGCAGCCAAGATAGGATAGCGGGAGGCAGTGAGCAGTTCTTC
CASSQDRIAGGSEQFF
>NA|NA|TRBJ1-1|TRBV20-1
TGCAGTGCTAGAGTGGCCCGGGGTAGGGGAGACACTGAAGCTTTCTTT
CSARVARGRGDTEAFF
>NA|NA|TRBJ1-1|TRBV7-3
TGTGCCAGCAGCTTAACGGGGTCGAGCTCTGAAGCTTTCTTT
CASSLTGSSSEAFF